A selection of T cell receptor beta chains follows, all from one sample in a study of blood T cell repertoires in COVID-19. Here immunoSEQ multiplex PCR was the method, and the copy in TCRdb shows in-frame clones only, minus some. The sample has 390,000 or so clones; around 90% are singletons. Sequencing was carried out using peripheral blood. These receptors were obtained from a woman in her twenties or thirties with COVID-19, enrolled during active disease. The conserved cysteine and the conserved F or W are not part of the CDR3 here. The order of the fields is CDR3 length, J gene, V gene, CDR3 protein.

9 | TRBJ1-2 | TRBV30 | AWSISGGYT
13 | TRBJ1-6 | TRBV4-1 | ASSQGQGANSPLH
13 | TRBJ2-5 | TRBV5-6 | ASSTDRGPWETQY
13 | TRBJ2-3 | TRBV4-1 | ASSQVPRFTDTQY
10 | TRBJ2-3 | TRBV12-3/TRBV12-4 | ASSFRGDTQY
12 | TRBJ2-5 | TRBV5-8 | ASSLWTRRETQY
11 | TRBJ2-1 | TRBV5-6 | ASSLGAYNEQF
14 | TRBJ1-2 | TRBV6-5 | ASSYSAADPNYGYT
13 | TRBJ1-2 | TRBV5-1 | ASSETGGPLYGYT
12 | TRBJ2-7 | TRBV15 | ATSAGTGGYEQY
12 | TRBJ2-1 | TRBV7-8 | ASSLVRGDNEQF
13 | TRBJ1-1 | TRBV7-2 | ASSPPANTGTEAF
14 | TRBJ2-3 | TRBV5-1 | ASSLEGRKDTDTQY
15 | TRBJ1-2 | TRBV3-1/TRBV3-2 | ASSLTRRDRGNYGYT
13 | TRBJ1-2 | TRBV5-1 | ASRDDAGRHYGYT
12 | TRBJ2-7 | TRBV7-2 | ASSLVGEAGEQY
10 | TRBJ1-1 | TRBV19 | ASTIVGGEAF
17 | TRBJ2-5 | TRBV30 | AWSVRRAPGPRFWETQY
15 | TRBJ2-1 | TRBV10-3 | AISESIDTAGGGEQF
12 | TRBJ1-2 | TRBV4-2 | ASSQEGSNYGYT
11 | TRBJ1-5 | TRBV6-4 | ASTLSSNQPQH
13 | TRBJ1-1 | TRBV5-1 | ASSLGSGTGTEAF
14 | TRBJ1-5 | TRBV6-2/TRBV6-3 | ASSYSTGGGFQPQH
17 | TRBJ1-3 | TRBV4-1 | ASSLVDGTALFSGNTIY
12 | TRBJ2-7 | TRBV28 | ASSLERSGYEQY
13 | TRBJ2-7 | TRBV7-2 | ASSPIGGQTYEQY
11 | TRBJ2-1 | TRBV5-1 | ASSLVQDNEQF
14 | TRBJ2-3 | TRBV5-6 | ASSLGVLTSTDTQY
12 | TRBJ1-2 | TRBV7-7 | ASSLGDRVYGYT
15 | TRBJ2-2 | TRBV5-1 | ASSQGLAGPGTGELF
14 | TRBJ2-1 | TRBV19 | ASSIEWYGTLDEQF
14 | TRBJ2-2 | TRBV11-2 | ASSSPRTGGPGELF
14 | TRBJ2-1 | TRBV28 | ASSIRTSGGYNEQF
13 | TRBJ1-4 | TRBV28 | ASSANSAINEKLF
14 | TRBJ1-3 | TRBV14 | ASSQWTGISGNTIY
12 | TRBJ2-5 | TRBV27 | ASSKGLAGETQY
12 | TRBJ1-2 | TRBV7-8 | ASSSRETLGGYT
16 | TRBJ1-1 | TRBV10-2 | ASRRPPGRHEMNTEAF
14 | TRBJ1-5 | TRBV6-2/TRBV6-3 | ASSYTPGSPNQPQH
13 | TRBJ1-2 | TRBV4-1 | ASSQGTGAEYGYT
15 | TRBJ2-2 | TRBV7-2 | ASSERQDSLNTGELF
12 | TRBJ1-2 | TRBV5-6 | ASSLFETPLGYT
10 | TRBJ1-1 | TRBV29-1 | SVGGRGTEAF
13 | TRBJ1-3 | TRBV10-3 | AISEWGDSGNTIY
13 | TRBJ1-1 | TRBV19 | ASSIFGAMNTEAF
15 | TRBJ1-1 | TRBV15 | ATSRDTLFLFDTEAF
19 | TRBJ2-6 | TRBV18 | ASSPRDRGPDLASGANVLT
14 | TRBJ2-7 | TRBV6-2/TRBV6-3 | ASSYPLAGPSYEQY
14 | TRBJ2-3 | TRBV7-6 | ASSLAASGSTDTQY
16 | TRBJ2-1 | TRBV3-1/TRBV3-2 | ASSQTSYRLAEHNEQF
11 | TRBJ2-3 | TRBV29-1 | SVEAQGVDTQY
16 | TRBJ2-1 | TRBV7-9 | ASSPRRGLGADYNEQF